The next 12 T cell receptor beta chains were all read from a single sample in a study of blood T cell repertoires in COVID-19. Data came from immunoSEQ multiplex PCR; TCRdb stores just in-frame clones and leaves some out. Found here are fewer than 700,000 clones, roughly 91% of them singletons; the top ten hold 7.8%. Sequenced material: peripheral blood. These receptors all come from a woman aged 45-65 years with COVID-19, enrolled during active disease.

This chain connects TRBV12-3 or TRBV12-4 to TRBJ1-2, with D perhaps TRBD1 (5 bases). The V end lost 4 bases, the J end lost 4 bases, and 10 bases lay between the germline ends. This CDR3 is built from 13 residues. The CDR3 spells CASSSDRTYGYTF. For the CDR3, the DNA is TGTGCCAGCAGTTCAGACAGAACCTATGGCTACACCTTC.

The V and J genes are TRBV7-9 and TRBJ2-1; TRBD2 aligns across 7 bases. The CDR3 runs to 17 residues. The V and J ends lost 4 bases and 0 bases, in that order; junction bases with no gene match: 9. Germline V gene lookup returns CDR1 SEHNR and CDR2 FQNEAQ (reference sequence). CDR3 bases: TGTGCCAGCAGCTCCTCAGCGGGGATACCCTCCTACAATGAGCAGTTCTTC. It specifies CASSSSAGIPSYNEQFF.

A few counts support this clone. The J gene is TRBJ1-3, the V gene TRBV10-3; TRBD1 matches at 8 bases. J was trimmed by 11 bases and V by 2 bases; bases with no gene match: 2. The CDR3 runs to 12 residues. Germline lookup yields CDR1 ENHRY and CDR2 SYGVKD. The CDR3 loop is CAISEGQGSIYF. The CDR3 bases are TGTGCCATCAGTGAGGGACAGGGTTCCATATATTTT.

This chain connects TRBV5-6 to TRBJ1-5; 7 nucleotides align to TRBD1. The V and J ends lost 2 bases and 4 bases, in that order; junction bases with no gene match: 9. The germline V gene has CDR1 SGHDT and CDR2 YYEEEE. The CDR3 totals 16 residues. For the CDR3, the DNA is TGTGCCAGCAGCTTTCGACAGGGAATGTCGAATCAGCCCCAGCATTTT. It is translated as CASSFRQGMSNQPQHF.

This clone was seen a single time. The chain couples TRBV9 to TRBJ2-2, with 9 bases identical to TRBD1. This CDR3 has 16 residues. The J segment lost 0 bases and the V segment lost 4 bases, leaving 4 bases of the junction unmatched. The V gene's germline CDR1 is SGDLS and CDR2 YYNGEE. CDR3 in DNA: TGTGCCAGCAGCCCCGGGACAGGGACGAACACCGGGGAGCTGTTTTTT. Translating gives CASSPGTGTNTGELFF.

The chain combines TRBV7-9 with TRBJ1-1; the D is unclear. Germline V lookup: CDR1 SEHNR, CDR2 FQNEAQ (reference sequence). The CDR3 spans 13 residues. V was trimmed by 5 bases and J by 1 base, leaving 8 bases between them. The CDR3 spells CASSVTANTEAFF. For the CDR3, the DNA is TGTGCCAGCAGCGTTACAGCGAACACTGAAGCTTTCTTT.

The gene calls are TRBV6-6 and TRBJ1-1, with D unresolved. The CDR3 consists of 16 residues. V was pared by 6 bases and J by 10 bases, with 27 bases between. The germline CDR1 and CDR2 sequences are MNHNY and SVGAGI (reference sequence). In DNA, the CDR3 is TGTGCCAGCAGCCCTAGCCCCCCGGGAGGATTTGTTGCAGCTTTCTTT. Translated: CASSPSPPGGFVAAFF.

The V call is TRBV15, the J call TRBJ1-5; the D gene is possibly TRBD1 (6 bases). V was trimmed by 5 bases and J by 7 bases, leaving 15 bases between them. Germline V gene sequence: CDR1 LNHNV, CDR2 YYDKDF (reference sequence). The CDR3 has 14 amino acids. CDR3 in DNA: TGTGCCACCAGCGAAGTGGGACAAGTACAGCCCCAGCATTTT. This sequence encodes CATSEVGQVQPQHF. Using reference TRBV15 and TRBJ1-5 for the parts outside the CDR3, the full variable domain is DAMVIQNPRYQVTQFGKPVTLSCSQTLNHNVMYWYQQKSSQAPKLLFHYYDKDFNNEADTPDNFQSRRPNTSFCFLDIRSPGLGDTAMYLCATSEVGQVQPQHFGDGTRLSIL.

The chain couples TRBV9 to TRBJ1-2, with 9 bases fitting TRBD1. Germline values: CDR1 SGDLS, CDR2 YYNGEE. This CDR3 region has 18 residues. V lost 0 bases to trimming and J lost 6 bases; unmatched junction nucleotides: 15. The CDR3 nucleotides read TGTGCCAGCAGCGTAGATGGTAATATGGGACAGGGTAAGGATGGCTACACCTTC. The encoded protein is CASSVDGNMGQGKDGYTF.

This clone has just one count. The chain couples TRBV30 to TRBJ2-7; TRBD2 is a possible D gene (5 bases). The CDR3 spans 12 residues. The germline CDR1 and CDR2 sequences are GTSNPN and SVGIG (reference sequence). V lost 2 bases and J lost 6, with 11 bases in between. The CDR3 DNA follows: TGTGCCTGGAGTCTAGCCCTAAGCGAGCAGTACTTC. Protein: CAWSLALSEQYF.

This clone occurred once. The chain carries TRBV6-5 and TRBJ1-1, with 8 bases aligning to TRBD1. Germline assignment: CDR1 MNHEY and CDR2 SVGAGI. The CDR3 covers 13 residues. V lost 11 bases, J lost 1 base, and 6 bases stayed unmatched. DNA for the CDR3: TGTGCCGCCTGGACAGGGAAGAACACTGAAGCTTTCTTT. It translates to CAAWTGKNTEAFF.

The chain combines TRBV2 with TRBJ1-2; the match to TRBD1 covers 9 bases. V gave up 6 bases and J gave up 7 bases; unmatched junction bases: 6. CDR1 SNHLY and CDR2 FYNNEI come from the germline V gene. CDR3 length: 13 amino acids. The CDR3 reads CASSPGQGSGYTF. The CDR3 bases are TGTGCCAGCAGCCCGGGACAGGGAAGTGGCTACACCTTC.